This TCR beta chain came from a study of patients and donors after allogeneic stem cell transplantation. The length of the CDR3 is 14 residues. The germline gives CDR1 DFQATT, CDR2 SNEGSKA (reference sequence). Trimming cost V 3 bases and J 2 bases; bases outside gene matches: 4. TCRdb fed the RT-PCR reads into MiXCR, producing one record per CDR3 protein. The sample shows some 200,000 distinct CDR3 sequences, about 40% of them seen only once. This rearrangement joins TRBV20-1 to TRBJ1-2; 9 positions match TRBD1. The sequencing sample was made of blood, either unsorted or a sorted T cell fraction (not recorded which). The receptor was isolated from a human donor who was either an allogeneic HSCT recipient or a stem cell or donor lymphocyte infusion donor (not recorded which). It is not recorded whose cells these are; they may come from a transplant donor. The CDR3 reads CSARGTGTNYGYTF. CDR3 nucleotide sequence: TGCAGTGCTAGGGGGACAGGGACCAACTATGGCTACACCTTC.